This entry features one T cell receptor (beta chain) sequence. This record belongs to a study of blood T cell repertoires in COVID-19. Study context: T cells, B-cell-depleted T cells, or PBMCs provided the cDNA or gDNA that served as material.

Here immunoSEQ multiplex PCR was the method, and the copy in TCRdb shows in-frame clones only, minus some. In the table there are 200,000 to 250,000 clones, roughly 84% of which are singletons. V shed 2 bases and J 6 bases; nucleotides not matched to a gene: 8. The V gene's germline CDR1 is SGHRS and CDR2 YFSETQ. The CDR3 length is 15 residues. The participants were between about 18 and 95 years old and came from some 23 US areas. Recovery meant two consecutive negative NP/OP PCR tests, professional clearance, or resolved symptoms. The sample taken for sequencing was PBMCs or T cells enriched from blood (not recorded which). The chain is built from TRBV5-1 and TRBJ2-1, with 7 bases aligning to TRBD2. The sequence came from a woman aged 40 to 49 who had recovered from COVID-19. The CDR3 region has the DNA TGCGCCAGCAGCTTACTAGCGCAGTTGGGCAATGAGCAGTTCTTC. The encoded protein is CASSLLAQLGNEQFF. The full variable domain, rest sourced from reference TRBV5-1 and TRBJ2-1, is KAGVTQTPRYLIKTRGQQVTLSCSPISGHRSVSWYQQTPGQGLQFLFEYFSETQRNKGNFPGRFSGRQFSNSRSEMNVSTLELGDSALYLCASSLLAQLGNEQFFGPGTRLTVL.